This record looks at one T cell receptor beta chain sequence and its context. Its antigen specificity is not known. Within one base of it there is no much larger clone, and no base qualities were kept. The data were obtained in a study of cytomegalovirus exposure and HLA in healthy donors (TCRdb year 2017). About the full investigation: An earlier analysis of approximately 640 of the donors reported roughly 300 Gb of sequence data and approximately 110 million unique TCR beta sequences from some 180 million T cells. An early release that covered some 640 HLA-typed donors contained around 300 gigabases of sequencing data and around 85 million unique TCR sequences. Among the approximately 420 genotyped donors, 75% to 90% belonged to the genetic ancestry cluster associated with self-reported Caucasian donors. The aim of the study was to test whether cataloging public T cell receptors could identify signatures of past pathogen exposure. The study used immunosequencing to profile the T cell repertoires of approximately 650 subjects and linked those repertoires to cytomegalovirus serostatus. In addition to the first cohort of roughly 700 subjects, a separate validation cohort of 120 different subjects was used. To predict cytomegalovirus infection status, the study brought together high-throughput TCR immunosequencing, statistical association of individual TCRs with disease status, and machine learning. A later analysis re-examined previously published TCR beta repertoires from hundreds of donors and added high-resolution HLA genotyping to investigate patterns of TCR occurrence. The later analysis used no new phenotypic data to find candidate immune exposures, relying instead on TCR beta sequences and their occurrence across donors. In an earlier analysis of 587 of the donors, high-throughput TCR beta sequencing was used to judge whether each TCR beta V gene segment behaved as functional or pseudogenic. Donor age, sex, ethnicity and CMV serostatus were compiled together with the repertoire data. In a later genetic analysis, genome-wide SNP genotypes for about 60% of the 666 donors were used, and that subset was treated as a discovery cohort. Every repertoire in the discovery cohort had been generated on one and the same sequencing platform. HLA typing included class I and class II loci at four-digit resolution. The number of donors typed differed by locus, with about 629-640 for A, B, C, DRB1 and DQB1, around 520 for DQA1, 600 to 610 for DPA1, and around 430 for DPB1. Roughly 5 DR-DQ haplotypes were handled as single units for association and clustering because linkage in the cohort was strong. On average, 235,054 unique TCR beta nucleotide sequences were sequenced per donor among about 400 genotyped donors of the cohort, with 15% to 20% of those sequences being non-productive.

Library creation used the immunoSEQ multiplex PCR assay. The multiplex PCR relied on a mix of 60 forward primers for TCR Vbeta segments and 13 reverse primers for TCR Jbeta segments. The CDR3 region of rearranged TCR beta genes was amplified from genomic DNA with a multiplex PCR assay. On the Illumina HiSeq System, the amplified TCR beta libraries were sequenced as 87-base-pair reads. For the original study's pipeline: Across the roughly 640 repertoires, a later analysis counted around 80 million unique TCR beta chains, around 11 million of which were shared by at least two donors. Raw reads were error-corrected and collapsed into unique sequences by a nearest-neighbor algorithm in which closely related sequences were merged to remove PCR and sequencing errors. To assign V, D and J gene segments, CDR3 sequences were aligned to IMGT reference sequences. Each retained sequence needed at least a six-nucleotide match to both a V gene segment and a J gene segment. A rearrangement was called productive if the CDR3 had no stop codons and remained in frame with V and J, and every other rearrangement was called non-productive. CDR3 was defined according to IMGT convention as the region running from the second conserved V-encoded cysteine to the conserved J-encoded phenylalanine. In an earlier analysis of more than 550 of the donors, sequences lacking an unambiguous match to a single V gene segment were excluded. In an earlier analysis of 587 of the donors, V segments were called functional above 56.7% productive rearrangements and were called segregating when the between-donor standard deviation exceeded 5%. A statistical classification framework was built to diagnose cytomegalovirus status from the catalog of TCR beta chain sequences. In a later analysis, TCR nucleotide sequences were compared against IMGT/GENE-DB human TR gene sequences so that V and J genes could be assigned. A later analysis assigned CDR3 sequences and most-parsimonious VDJ recombination scenarios with the TCRdist pipeline. In a later analysis, each TCR beta chain was defined by its CDR3 amino acid sequence together with its V-gene family, and reads without a unique V-gene family were excluded. To address suspected cross-contamination and a sequencing artifact, a later analysis removed a few hundred highly shared, low-generation-probability nucleotide sequences. In a later analysis, a clonal expansion index for each public chain was calculated from normalized within-repertoire ranks of inferred template counts. Generation probabilities in a later analysis came from a VDJ recombination model fitted to out-of-frame rearrangements, and those results were checked against IGoR. In a later analysis, TCR-TCR, TCR-HLA and TCR-CMV co-occurrence was scored with hypergeometric tests, and a repertoire-size bias correction was applied to TCR pairs. False discovery rates were estimated in a later analysis by permuting HLA or CMV assignments 20 times. In a later analysis, co-occurring TCRs were grouped using DBSCAN, and TCRdist sequence similarity was added for clustering within HLA-allele-positive subsets. Repertoires with fewer than 30,000 or more than 120,000 public chains were left out of co-occurrence clustering, as were four to six repertoires with anomalous nucleotide sharing. Entries here come from immuneACCESS through TCRdb and include only in-frame sequences with V and J called. Some clones fail to appear in such tables; in the studies checked, an unresolved V gene covers under half of the shortfall, and the cause of the remainder is unknown. V and J calls and clone size are copied from that table; D and trimming were computed from the DNA. This sample has tens of thousands of clones in its table, and approximately 76% of those were observed once. The ten largest account for approximately 5.5% of the sample.

From its cysteine to its phenylalanine, the CDR3 spans 13 amino acids. Only the CDR3 DNA is retained, 39 bases long and in frame from the first base. Via the germline V gene, CDR1 is SNHLY and CDR2 FYNNEI. V drops 2 bases and J drops 14 bases, leaving 18 bases in between. Here is what the overall study found, with its caveats: Some IMGT-functional V segments, including TRBV6-2 and TRBV6-3, could not be told apart with the 87-base-pair reads, so those segments were excluded. Sequencing depth was assumed to be roughly uniform across donors in the presence/absence analyses, though that assumption may not hold. In both the original and validation cohorts, the classifier was reported to diagnose cytomegalovirus status with high specificity and sensitivity. It was suggested by the authors that the approach could potentially be generalized to other disease states and immunological phenotypes. Linkage disequilibrium might explain the correlated functional status among segregating V segments, but an unknown experimental factor could not be ruled out. The sequencing pipeline was judged likely to have produced a cluster of highly shared sequence variants as a technical artifact. In a later analysis, TCR association rates were found to vary across HLA loci, with the most associated TCRs seen for DRB1 alleles and the fewest for HLA-C alleles. In an earlier analysis of some 550 of the donors, most TCR beta V segments were observed in productive rearrangements about 87% or about 30% of the time, broadly matching IMGT annotations. Most CMV-associated TCR beta chains appeared to be HLA-restricted in a later analysis, and the HLA associations seemed to be driven largely by CMV exposure. A further reported finding was that TCR beta sequences accurately predicted the HLA-A and HLA-B alleles for most subjects in the first cohort. Most TCR sequences were seen in very few donors, while some public TCRs were found in many individuals. Because counts were too low, seventeen rarely observed V segments, including chromosome 9 orphons, were excluded from the earlier analysis of 587 of the donors. At a false discovery rate of 0.05, a later analysis linked 16,000 or so TCR beta sequences to specific HLA alleles. In vitro tests confirmed that a few of the cytomegalovirus-associated TCR beta chains recognize cytomegalovirus antigens. In a later genetic analysis, a missense DCLRE1C variant was associated with V-gene and J-gene trimming of TCR beta chains, and the association was replicated in an independent cohort. In a later genetic analysis, fewer N-insertions in productive TCRs were reported among donors in an Asian-associated ancestry cluster than the approximately 670-donor mean. The study listed 150 to 200 TCR beta chains as associated with cytomegalovirus. According to a later analysis, parvovirus B19, influenza, CMV and Epstein-Barr virus appeared linked to several top co-occurrence clusters. Immune exposure information for the cohort was limited to CMV serostatus. Assigning TCR associations to individual alleles was difficult when HLA alleles, especially DR and DQ, strongly co-occurred. Only TCR beta chains were sequenced in this cohort, and the absence of alpha or paired-chain data limited detectable features. Because some donors lacked HLA typing at each locus, the association tests relied only on the typed subset. In a later analysis, HLA-associated TCR beta chains showed more clonal expansion and lower generation probabilities than non-associated chains that were equally common.

The cohort comprised fewer than 750 healthy bone marrow donors. Cohort members were all nominally healthy when sampled, although unrecorded immune exposures were likely present. The donor tested CMV seronegative and was one of the 352 seronegative cohort members. A peripheral blood sample was collected from each donor, and TCR beta sequencing was performed on peripheral blood mononuclear cells. The Qiagen DNeasy Blood Extraction Kit was used to extract genomic DNA from the blood cell samples. This chain joins TRBV2 to TRBJ1-2; TRBD1 might be the D gene, on 6 matching bases. The sequence was obtained from a man over 45 in good health and CMV-seronegative. Sequences were obtained from PBMCs. The DNA sequence is TGTGCCAGCAGTGAATCTACCCGGGGGGGCCAAACCTTC. Translation gives CASSESTRGGQTF.